This entry lists 22 T cell receptor beta chains sequenced from one sample in a study of human T cells and chemical hapten exposure. MiXCR, applied by TCRdb to the RACE reads, yields one record per CDR3 protein. The data hold around 130,000 distinct CDR3 sequences, with roughly 9% observed a single time. The time point here: healthy volunteer bleed at 2 weeks. Total RNA extraction was carried out from unfractionated whole blood. The sample was whole blood. These receptors were taken from a male donor in good health. Some clones in this sample may be carry-over from other donors' samples.

The table lists this clonotype with many counts. The rearrangement uses TRBV6-6 and TRBJ2-7; D is unclear. The V end lost 2 bases, the J end lost 0 bases, and 5 bases lay between the germline ends. The CDR3 contains 13 residues. Germline-derived CDR1 and CDR2 are MNHNY and SVGAGI (reference sequence). DNA for the CDR3: TGTGCCAGCAGTTACGGCAACTCCTACGAGCAGTACTTC. This sequence encodes CASSYGNSYEQYF.

A few counts support this clonotype. This rearrangement joins TRBV7-9 to TRBJ2-1, with TRBD2 identical over 11 bases. The CDR3 has 17 amino acids. Germline V lookup: CDR1 SEHNR, CDR2 FQNEAQ (reference sequence). The V segment lost 1 base and the J segment 15 bases; nucleotides outside the gene matches: 17. The CDR3 reads CASSLGAGLAGGPGRFF. DNA for the CDR3: TGTGCCAGCAGCTTAGGGGCAGGGCTAGCGGGAGGCCCCGGGCGGTTCTTC.

This clonotype has a count of ten or more. The chain links TRBV6-1 to TRBJ2-3; 10 positions match TRBD1. The CDR3 is made up of 15 amino acids. The ends lost 1 base at V and 4 bases at J; junction bases unmatched: 2. Germline values: CDR1 MNHNS, CDR2 SASEGT. The CDR3 DNA sequence: TGTGCCAGCAGTGAAGAGACAGGGGGCGCAGATACGCAGTATTTT. Residues: CASSEETGGADTQYF.

This clonotype was detected many times. The chain has TRBV19 and TRBJ2-1; 9 nucleotides match TRBD1. The CDR3 loop spans 15 amino acids. The germline CDR1 and CDR2 sequences are LNHDA and SQIVND (reference sequence). J lost 4 bases, V lost 7 bases, and 8 bases had no gene match. The CDR3 sequence is CASTIGTGRYNEQFF. Written as DNA, the CDR3 is TGTGCCAGTACTATTGGGACAGGGAGGTACAATGAGCAGTTCTTC.

The chain carries TRBV20-1 and TRBJ1-1, with a possible D match to TRBD1 (6 bases). The germline CDR1 and CDR2 sequences are DFQATT and SNEGSKA (reference sequence). CDR3 length: 13 residues. Trimming pared 0 bases from V and 9 bases from J, leaving 14 bases between. The CDR3 coding sequence is TGCAGTGCTAGAGATCAGGCAGGGGTAAAAGCTTTCTTT. Its protein product is CSARDQAGVKAFF.

This clonotype has at least ten counts. The chain couples TRBV11-2 to TRBJ2-4; 13 nucleotides align to TRBD2. The V gene end was trimmed by 6 bases and the J gene end by 12 bases; junction bases not matched to a gene: 2. The length of the CDR3 is 12 residues. Germline CDR1 reads SGHAT; CDR2 reads FQNNGV. CDR3 protein: CASRGLAGTQYF. As DNA, the CDR3 is TGTGCCAGCAGGGGACTAGCGGGAACTCAGTACTTC.

In its sample, this clonotype was seen a few times. The rearrangement uses TRBV7-6 and TRBJ2-3; D not resolved. Germline V lookup: CDR1 SGHVS, CDR2 FNYEAQ. Deletions cut 0 bases from V and 2 bases from J, with 9 bases between. CDR3 length: 15 amino acids. This CDR3 reads CASSLAPSPTDTQYF. CDR3 in DNA: TGTGCCAGCAGCTTAGCGCCCAGCCCCACAGATACGCAGTATTTT.

This clonotype was seen only a few times. This sequence joins TRBV5-1 and TRBJ2-1; the match to TRBD2 covers 11 bases. Unmatched junction bases numbered 4, after V lost 4 bases and J lost 4 bases. Germline-derived CDR1 and CDR2 are SGHRS and YFSETQ. The CDR3 length is 15 residues. The CDR3 DNA reads as TGCGCCAGCAGCCTCACTAGCGGGAGTTACAATGAGCAGTTCTTC. The encoded protein is CASSLTSGSYNEQFF.

The chain couples TRBV5-1 to TRBJ2-5; the D gene could be TRBD1 or TRBD2 (5 bases each). The V end lost 4 bases, the J end lost 3 bases, and 13 bases lay between the germline ends. Germline assignment: CDR1 SGHRS and CDR2 YFSETQ. This CDR3 comprises 14 residues. The CDR3 loop reads CASSPSRDEETQYF. The DNA for the CDR3 is TGCGCCAGCAGCCCCTCCCGGGACGAAGAGACCCAGTACTTC.

This clonotype was seen repeatedly, ten times or more. This chain links TRBV3-1 with TRBJ2-1; 8 nucleotides match TRBD2. Germline V gene lookup returns CDR1 LGHDT and CDR2 YNNKEL (reference sequence). This CDR3 has 17 residues. V shed 0 bases, J shed 8 bases, and the junction held 12 bases outside the gene matches. CDR3 region: CASSQEERESGRDEQFF. The CDR3 DNA reads as TGTGCCAGCAGCCAAGAAGAGCGGGAGTCAGGTAGGGATGAGCAGTTCTTC.

This clonotype has more than one count but fewer than ten. The rearrangement uses TRBV15 and TRBJ2-1; D is unclear. The length of the CDR3 is 14 residues. Germline assignment: CDR1 LNHNV and CDR2 YYDKDF (reference sequence). V dropped 5 bases and J dropped 3 bases, with 11 bases sitting between them. In DNA form, the CDR3 reads TGTGCCACCAGCGCCTCGGACCGCTACAATGAGCAGTTCTTC. It yields the protein CATSASDRYNEQFF.

This clonotype was counted a few times. The chain is built from TRBV4-3 and TRBJ2-7; the D gene is possibly TRBD1 (5 bases). The CDR3 is 16 amino acids. Germline-derived CDR1 and CDR2 are LGHNA and YSLEER. Trimming took 0 bases from V and 3 from J, leaving 15 bases between them. CDR3 nucleotides: TGCGCCAGCAGCCAAGATTATGGCCAGGGCAACTACGAGCAGTACTTC. It encodes CASSQDYGQGNYEQYF.

The chain uses TRBV30 and TRBJ1-5; the D gene is possibly TRBD1 (5 bases). Between the trimmed V and J ends, which lost 2 bases and 0 bases, there was a span of 11 bases. This CDR3 has 15 residues. CDR1 is GTSNPN, CDR2 SVGIG, per germline (reference sequence). The CDR3 reads CAWSNRQYSNQPQHF. CDR3 DNA: TGTGCCTGGAGTAACCGACAGTATAGCAATCAGCCCCAGCATTTT.

This clonotype was seen a handful of times. The chain links TRBV4-3 to TRBJ2-5, with a tentative D call TRBD1 (5 bases). Germline CDR1 and CDR2: LGHNA and YSLEER. V dropped 0 bases and J dropped 1 base, with 12 bases sitting between them. The CDR3 spans 16 residues. CDR3 DNA: TGCGCCAGCAGCCAAGAGTATTCAGGGTCCCAAGAGACCCAGTACTTC. Amino acid sequence: CASSQEYSGSQETQYF.

V and J are TRBV10-3 and TRBJ1-1; TRBD1 might be the D (5 bases). Trimming removed 10 bases at V and 3 bases at J, with 21 bases between. The germline V gene encodes CDR1 ENHRY and CDR2 SYGVKD. The CDR3 sequence is 15 residues long. This CDR3 reads CATQYFVGTDTEAFF. The CDR3 nucleotides are TGTGCCACCCAGTATTTTGTGGGGACCGACACTGAAGCTTTCTTT.

V usage is TRBV6-5 and J usage is TRBJ2-7; TRBD1 might be the D (5 bases). The CDR3 has 14 amino acids. The germline gives CDR1 MNHEY, CDR2 SVGAGI. Trimming took 0 bases from V and 4 from J, leaving 10 bases between them. The DNA of the CDR3 is TGTGCCAGCAGTTACTCGCAGGGCCGGTACGAGCAGTACTTC. Residues: CASSYSQGRYEQYF.

J is TRBJ2-3 and V is TRBV29-1, with TRBD1 identical over 10 bases. The CDR3 has 13 amino acids. The germline CDR1 and CDR2 sequences are SQVTM and ANQGSEA. The V gene end was trimmed by 1 base and the J gene end by 6 bases; junction bases not matched to a gene: 1. The CDR3 sequence: CSVEGTGGDTQYF. The CDR3 DNA reads TGCAGCGTTGAAGGGACAGGGGGGGATACGCAGTATTTT.

The chain has TRBV29-1 and TRBJ2-1, with 7 bases lining up with TRBD2. V lost 2 bases and J lost 2; bases outside the gene matches: 6. The CDR3 is 15 amino acids. The germline gives CDR1 SQVTM, CDR2 ANQGSEA. This chain's CDR3 is CSVEPGEGTYNEQFF. Written as DNA, the CDR3 is TGCAGCGTTGAACCCGGGGAGGGGACCTACAATGAGCAGTTCTTC.

This clonotype was counted ten times or more. This sequence joins TRBV27 and TRBJ1-2, with TRBD1 matching 9 bases. This CDR3 contains 17 residues. V trimming: 3 bases; J trimming: 4 bases; junction bases outside the gene matches: 12. Germline CDR1 and CDR2: MNHEY and SMNVEV (reference sequence). In DNA form, the CDR3 reads TGTGCCAGCAGTTTCCGGGGACAGGGAGCATCCTTCTATGGCTACACCTTC. This codes for CASSFRGQGASFYGYTF.

This clonotype was seen ten or more times. The chain links TRBV29-1 to TRBJ2-4; TRBD1 or TRBD2 may be the D gene (5 bases each). The CDR3 has 13 residues. The germline V gene has CDR1 SQVTM and CDR2 ANQGSEA. Deletions cut 5 bases from V and 5 bases from J, with 13 bases between. The CDR3 is CSVKRTQENIQYF. As DNA, the CDR3 is TGCAGCGTTAAGCGGACACAGGAAAACATTCAGTACTTC.

This clonotype was detected a few times. This chain joins TRBV20-1 and TRBJ2-7, with unresolved D. The V gene lost 1 base and the J gene lost 2 bases, with 6 bases spanning the gap. The CDR3 runs 12 residues. Germline V lookup: CDR1 DFQATT, CDR2 SNEGSKA (reference sequence). Written as DNA, the CDR3 is TGCAGTGCTAGAGTTGCAGCCTACGAGCAGTACTTC. Protein sequence: CSARVAAYEQYF.

This clonotype has at least ten counts. This chain links TRBV9 with TRBJ1-3; perhaps TRBD1 as D (6 bases). There are 18 residues in the CDR3. Per germline, CDR1 SGDLS and CDR2 YYNGEE. V shed 5 bases and J shed 2 bases, with 23 bases lying between them. CDR3 sequence (DNA): TGTGCCAGCAGAGACCGGGACACCGCCACGGATACTGGAAACACCATATATTTT. It yields the protein CASRDRDTATDTGNTIYF. The full variable domain, in which reference TRBV9 and TRBJ1-3 provide the parts outside the CDR3, is DSGVTQTPKHLITATGQRVTLRCSPRSGDLSVYWYQQSLDQGLQFLIQYYNGEERAKGNILERFSAQQFPDLHSELNLSSLELGDSALYFCASRDRDTATDTGNTIYFGEGSWLTVV.